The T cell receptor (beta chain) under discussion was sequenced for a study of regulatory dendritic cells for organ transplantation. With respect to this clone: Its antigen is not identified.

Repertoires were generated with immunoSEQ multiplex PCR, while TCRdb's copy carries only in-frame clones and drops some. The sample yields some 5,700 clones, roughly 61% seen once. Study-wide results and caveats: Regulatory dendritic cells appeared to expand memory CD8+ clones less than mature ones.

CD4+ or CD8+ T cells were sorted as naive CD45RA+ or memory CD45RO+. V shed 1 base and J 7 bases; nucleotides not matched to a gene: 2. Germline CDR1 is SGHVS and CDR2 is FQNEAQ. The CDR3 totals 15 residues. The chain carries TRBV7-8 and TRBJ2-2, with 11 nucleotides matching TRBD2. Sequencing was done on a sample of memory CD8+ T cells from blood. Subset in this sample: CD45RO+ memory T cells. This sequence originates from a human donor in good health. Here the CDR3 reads CASSLGLAGFGELFF. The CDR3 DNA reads TGTGCCAGCAGCTTAGGACTAGCGGGGTTCGGGGAGCTGTTTTTT.